What follows describes a single T cell receptor (beta chain). The antigen is not known. These data come from a study of cytomegalovirus exposure and HLA in healthy donors. PCR used 60 Vbeta primers and 13 Jbeta primers. Assay: immunoSEQ multiplex PCR; the TCRdb copy retains only in-frame clones and omits some. Of 200,000 or so clones listed, approximately 79% are singletons. From germline, CDR1 is MNHEY and CDR2 SVGAGI. The length of the CDR3 is 15 residues. V lost 1 base and J lost 9; bases outside the gene matches: 8. General study results and limits: Despite most TCR sequences being rare, some public TCRs occurred in many donors. Reports showed the classifier diagnosing cytomegalovirus status with high specificity and sensitivity. TCR beta sequences reportedly predicted most subjects' HLA-A and HLA-B alleles accurately. Exclusion applied to some V segments, including TRBV6-2 and TRBV6-3, as they were indistinguishable.

This sequence joins TRBV6-5 and TRBJ1-2; TRBD1 aligns across 10 bases. The origin of this receptor is a man between 40 and 49 years old in good health and CMV-seropositive. What was sequenced was PBMCs. CDR3 DNA: TGTGCCAGCAGTTACTTGTCCCGGGACAGGGGTAGCTACACCTTC. This translates into CASSYLSRDRGSYTF.